This T cell receptor (beta chain) stems from a study of PD-1 blockade in classical Hodgkin lymphoma. Every patient relapsed after autologous stem cell transplantation, and brentuximab vedotin exposure varied. Magnetic depletion of unwanted cells isolated CD4+ T cells from thawed PBMCs. V lost 0 bases to trimming and J lost 3 bases, with 0 bases between them. The CDR3 covers 12 residues. Germline loops: CDR1 SGHRS, CDR2 YFSETQ. The assay was immunoSEQ multiplex PCR, and TCRdb's table has in-frame clones only and misses some. In the table there are 2,500 to 3,000 clones, about 86% of which are singletons.

This TCR derives from a human donor with classical Hodgkin lymphoma. The sample in question was CD4+ T cells from blood, obtained at baseline. The chain has TRBV5-1 and TRBJ2-2; D remains unclear. The CDR3 DNA sequence: TGCGCCAGCAGCTTGGACACCGGGGAGCTGTTTTTT. Amino acids: CASSLDTGELFF. The full variable domain, in which reference TRBV5-1 and TRBJ2-2 provide the parts outside the CDR3, is KAGVTQTPRYLIKTRGQQVTLSCSPISGHRSVSWYQQTPGQGLQFLFEYFSETQRNKGNFPGRFSGRQFSNSRSEMNVSTLELGDSALYLCASSLDTGELFFGEGSRLTVL.